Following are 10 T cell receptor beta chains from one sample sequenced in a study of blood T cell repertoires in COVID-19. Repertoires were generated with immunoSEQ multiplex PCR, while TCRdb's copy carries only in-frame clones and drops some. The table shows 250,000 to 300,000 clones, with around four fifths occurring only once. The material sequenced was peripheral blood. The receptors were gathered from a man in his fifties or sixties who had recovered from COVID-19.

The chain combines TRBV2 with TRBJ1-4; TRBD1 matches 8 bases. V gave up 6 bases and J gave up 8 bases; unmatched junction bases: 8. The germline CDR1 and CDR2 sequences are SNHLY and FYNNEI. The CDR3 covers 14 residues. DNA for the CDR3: TGTGCCAGCAGACGCGGACAGGGTGGAGAAAAACTGTTTTTT. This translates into CASRRGQGGEKLFF.

The CDR3 region is CASRRTGVETQYF. CDR3 nucleotide sequence: TGTGCCAGCCGTAGGACAGGGGTAGAGACCCAGTACTTC. The rearrangement joins TRBV6-5 to TRBJ2-5, with 9 positions matching TRBD1. CDR3 length equals 13 residues. Trimming cost V 8 bases and J 4 bases; bases outside gene matches: 5. CDR1 and CDR2 (germline): MNHEY, SVGAGI.

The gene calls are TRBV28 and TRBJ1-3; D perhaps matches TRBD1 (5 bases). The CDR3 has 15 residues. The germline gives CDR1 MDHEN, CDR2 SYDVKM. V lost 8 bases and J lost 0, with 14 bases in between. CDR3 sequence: CASGDSLHSGNTIYF. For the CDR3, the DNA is TGTGCCAGCGGAGACAGCCTTCACTCTGGAAACACCATATATTTT.

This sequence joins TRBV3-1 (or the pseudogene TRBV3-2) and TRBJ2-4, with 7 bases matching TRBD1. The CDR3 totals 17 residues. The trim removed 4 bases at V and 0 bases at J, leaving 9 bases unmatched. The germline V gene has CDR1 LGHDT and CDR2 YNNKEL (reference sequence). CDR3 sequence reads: CASSRRQGTIAKNIQYF. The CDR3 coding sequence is TGTGCCAGCAGCCGCCGACAGGGAACAATAGCCAAAAACATTCAGTACTTC.

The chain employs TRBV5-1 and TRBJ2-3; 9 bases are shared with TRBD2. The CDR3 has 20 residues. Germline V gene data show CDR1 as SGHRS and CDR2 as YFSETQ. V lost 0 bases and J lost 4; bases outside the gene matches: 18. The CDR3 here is CASSLVALAGKRALADTQYF. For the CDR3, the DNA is TGCGCCAGCAGCTTGGTCGCTCTAGCGGGAAAGAGGGCACTGGCAGATACGCAGTATTTT. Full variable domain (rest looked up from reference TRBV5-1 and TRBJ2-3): KAGVTQTPRYLIKTRGQQVTLSCSPISGHRSVSWYQQTPGQGLQFLFEYFSETQRNKGNFPGRFSGRQFSNSRSEMNVSTLELGDSALYLCASSLVALAGKRALADTQYFGPGTRLTVL.

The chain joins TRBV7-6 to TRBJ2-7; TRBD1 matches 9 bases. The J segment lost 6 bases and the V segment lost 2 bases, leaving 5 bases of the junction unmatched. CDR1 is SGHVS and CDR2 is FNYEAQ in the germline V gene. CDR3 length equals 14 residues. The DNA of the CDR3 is TGTGCCAGCAGCTTACCCCCGGACAGGGGCGAGCAGTACTTC. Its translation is CASSLPPDRGEQYF.

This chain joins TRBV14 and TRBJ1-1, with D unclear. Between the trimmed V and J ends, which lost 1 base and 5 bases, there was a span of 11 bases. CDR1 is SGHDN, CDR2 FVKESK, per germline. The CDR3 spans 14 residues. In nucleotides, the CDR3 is TGTGCCAGCAGCCAAGGACTTGCCCGAACTGAAGCTTTCTTT. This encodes CASSQGLARTEAFF.

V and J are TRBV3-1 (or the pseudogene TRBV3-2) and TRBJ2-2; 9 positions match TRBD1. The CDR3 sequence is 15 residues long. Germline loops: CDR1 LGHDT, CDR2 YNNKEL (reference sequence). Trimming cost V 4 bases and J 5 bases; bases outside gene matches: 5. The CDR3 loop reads CASSRGTGRTGELFF. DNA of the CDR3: TGTGCCAGCAGCCGCGGGACAGGGAGGACCGGGGAGCTGTTTTTT.

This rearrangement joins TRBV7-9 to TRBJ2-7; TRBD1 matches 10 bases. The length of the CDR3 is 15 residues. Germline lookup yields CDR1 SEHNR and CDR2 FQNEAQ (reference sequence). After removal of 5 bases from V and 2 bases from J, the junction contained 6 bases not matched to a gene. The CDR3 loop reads CASSRGTGVTYEQYF. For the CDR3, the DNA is TGTGCCAGCAGCCGTGGGACAGGGGTAACCTACGAGCAGTACTTC.

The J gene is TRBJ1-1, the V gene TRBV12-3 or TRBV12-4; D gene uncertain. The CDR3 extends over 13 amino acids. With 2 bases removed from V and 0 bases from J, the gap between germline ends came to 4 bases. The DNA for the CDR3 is TGTGCCAGCAGTTTAAGCATGAACACTGAAGCTTTCTTT. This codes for CASSLSMNTEAFF.